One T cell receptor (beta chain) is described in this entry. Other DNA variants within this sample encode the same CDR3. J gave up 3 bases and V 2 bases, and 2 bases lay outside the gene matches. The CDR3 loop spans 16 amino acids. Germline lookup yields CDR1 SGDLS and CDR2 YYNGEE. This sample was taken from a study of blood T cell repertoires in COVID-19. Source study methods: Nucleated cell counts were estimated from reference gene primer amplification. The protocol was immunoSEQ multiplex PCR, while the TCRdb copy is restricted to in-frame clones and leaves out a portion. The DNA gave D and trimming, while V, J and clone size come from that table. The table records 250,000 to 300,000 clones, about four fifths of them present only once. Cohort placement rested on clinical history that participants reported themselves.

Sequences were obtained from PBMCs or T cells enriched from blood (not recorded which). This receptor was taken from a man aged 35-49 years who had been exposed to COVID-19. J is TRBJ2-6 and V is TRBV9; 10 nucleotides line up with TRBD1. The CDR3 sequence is CASSVGQGVGANVLTF. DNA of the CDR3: TGTGCCAGCAGCGTTGGACAGGGGGTTGGGGCCAACGTCCTGACTTTC.